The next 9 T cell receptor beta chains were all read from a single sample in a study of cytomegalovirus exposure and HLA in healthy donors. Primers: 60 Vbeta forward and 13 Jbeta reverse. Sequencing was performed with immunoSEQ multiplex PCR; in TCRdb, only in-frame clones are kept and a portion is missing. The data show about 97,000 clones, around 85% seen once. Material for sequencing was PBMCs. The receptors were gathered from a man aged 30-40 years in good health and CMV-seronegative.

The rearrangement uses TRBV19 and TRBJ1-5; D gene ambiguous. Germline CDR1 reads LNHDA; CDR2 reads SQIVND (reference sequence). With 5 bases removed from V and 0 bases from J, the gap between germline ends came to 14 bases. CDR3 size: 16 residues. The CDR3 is CASSYSVFNSNQPQHF. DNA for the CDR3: TGTGCCAGTAGTTATTCTGTATTTAATAGCAATCAGCCCCAGCATTTT.

CDR3 protein: CASSITSRPQHF. CDR3 coding DNA: TGTGCCAGTAGTATAACTTCCCGGCCCCAGCATTTT. This rearrangement joins TRBV19 to TRBJ1-5; unclear D gene. The CDR3 has 12 residues. CDR1 is LNHDA, CDR2 SQIVND, per germline (reference sequence). V lost 2 bases and J lost 9, with 8 bases in between.

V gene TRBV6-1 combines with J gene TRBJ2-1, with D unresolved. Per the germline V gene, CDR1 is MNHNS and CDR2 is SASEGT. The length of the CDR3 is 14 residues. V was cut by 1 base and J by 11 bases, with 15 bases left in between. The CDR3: CASSEVGLADKQFF. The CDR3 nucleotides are TGTGCCAGCAGTGAAGTTGGGTTGGCGGATAAGCAGTTCTTC.

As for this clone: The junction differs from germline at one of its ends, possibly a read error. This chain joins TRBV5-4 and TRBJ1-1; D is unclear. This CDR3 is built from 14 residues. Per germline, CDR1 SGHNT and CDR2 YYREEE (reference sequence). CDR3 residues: CASSLGGRNSEAFF. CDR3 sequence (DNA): TGTGCCAGCAGTTTGGGAGGCAGAAACTCTGAAGCTTTCTTT.

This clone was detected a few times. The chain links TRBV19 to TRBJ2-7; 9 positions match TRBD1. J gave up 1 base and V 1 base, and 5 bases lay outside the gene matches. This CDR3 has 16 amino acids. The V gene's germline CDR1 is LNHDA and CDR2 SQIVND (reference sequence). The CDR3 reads CASSIVGTGRSYEQYF. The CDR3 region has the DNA TGTGCCAGTAGTATAGTCGGGACAGGGCGGTCCTACGAGCAGTACTTC.

CDR3 sequence: CASSLGTSVQQYF. CDR3 sequence (DNA): TGTGCCAGCAGTTTAGGAACTAGCGTTCAGCAGTACTTC. J is TRBJ2-7 and V is TRBV28, with TRBD2 identical over 7 bases. The CDR3 spans 13 residues. V was clipped by 2 bases and J by 8 bases; unmatched bases: 6. Germline CDR1 reads MDHEN; CDR2 reads SYDVKM.

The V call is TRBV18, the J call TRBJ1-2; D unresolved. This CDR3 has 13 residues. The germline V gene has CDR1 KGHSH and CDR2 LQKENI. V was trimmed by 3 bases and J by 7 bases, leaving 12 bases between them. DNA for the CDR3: TGTGCCAGCTCACCGAGGGATACCCCTGGCTACACCTTC. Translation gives CASSPRDTPGYTF.

The CDR3 bases are TGTGCCAGCAGCAGAGATACCGAAAAACTGTTTTTT. As protein: CASSRDTEKLFF. The chain joins TRBV5-6 to TRBJ1-4; D is unclear. Germline loops: CDR1 SGHDT, CDR2 YYEEEE. V gave up 4 bases and J gave up 8 bases, with 9 bases separating them. The CDR3 has 12 amino acids.

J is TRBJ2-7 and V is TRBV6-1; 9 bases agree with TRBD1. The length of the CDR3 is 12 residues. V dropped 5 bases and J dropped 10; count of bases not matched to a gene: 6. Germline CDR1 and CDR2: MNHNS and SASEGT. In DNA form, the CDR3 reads TGTGCCAGCAGTTTCCGGGACAGGGCACAGTACTTC. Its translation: CASSFRDRAQYF.